Described below is a single TCR beta chain sequence and its context. The data stem from a study of blood T cell repertoires in COVID-19. V shed 2 bases and J 4 bases; nucleotides not matched to a gene: 6. Germline CDR1 reads KGHDR; CDR2 reads SFDVKD. The CDR3 length is 18 residues. Seattle participants joined during active infection and were tracked over time. Source study methods: The authors estimated nucleated cell counts from reference gene primer amplification. Assay: immunoSEQ multiplex PCR; the TCRdb copy retains only in-frame clones and omits some. That table gives V, J and clone size, and the DNA gave D and trimming. This sample carries roughly 400,000 clones, 80% to 90% of them seen once, and the ten largest clones take roughly 2.1%.

The sequenced sample was peripheral blood. The receptor comes from a woman aged 60-75 years with COVID-19, enrolled during active disease. The V and J genes are TRBV24-1 and TRBJ2-1; 14 bases are shared with TRBD2. This CDR3 reads CATSDSTSGGAGYNEQFF. The CDR3 DNA sequence: TGTGCCACCAGTGATTCGACTAGCGGGGGGGCGGGTTACAATGAGCAGTTCTTC.